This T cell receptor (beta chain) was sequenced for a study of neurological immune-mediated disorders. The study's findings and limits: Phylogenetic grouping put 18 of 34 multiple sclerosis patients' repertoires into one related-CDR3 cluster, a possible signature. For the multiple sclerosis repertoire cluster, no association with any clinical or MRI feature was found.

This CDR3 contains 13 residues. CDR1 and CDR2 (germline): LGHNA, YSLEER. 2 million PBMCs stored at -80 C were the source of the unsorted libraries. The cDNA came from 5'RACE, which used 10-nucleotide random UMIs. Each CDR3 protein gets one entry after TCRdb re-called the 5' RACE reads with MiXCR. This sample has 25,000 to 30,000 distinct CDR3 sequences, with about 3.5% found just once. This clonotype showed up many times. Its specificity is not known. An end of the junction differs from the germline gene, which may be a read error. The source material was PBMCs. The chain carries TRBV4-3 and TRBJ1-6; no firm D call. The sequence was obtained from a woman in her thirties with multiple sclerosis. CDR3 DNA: TGCGCCAGCAGCCAGAAGGCCAATTCACCCCTCAACTTT. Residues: CASSQKANSPLNF.